This T cell receptor (beta chain) was identified during a study of technical replicates of blood from several donors. Assay: immunoSEQ multiplex PCR; the TCRdb copy retains only in-frame clones and omits some. The table includes 100,000 or so clones, 95% to 96% detected once. The CDR3 has 13 amino acids. CDR1 is LNHDA, CDR2 SQIVND, per germline (reference sequence). Germline trimming cut 6 bases from V and 4 bases from J; bases unmatched to any gene: 6. The TCR sequence derives from a human donor in good health. Source material: T cells isolated from PBMCs. The chain combines TRBV19 with TRBJ2-7, with TRBD1 matching over 7 bases. The CDR3 sequence is CASRPTGSYEQYF. The CDR3 DNA is TGTGCCAGTAGACCGACAGGGTCTTACGAGCAGTACTTC.